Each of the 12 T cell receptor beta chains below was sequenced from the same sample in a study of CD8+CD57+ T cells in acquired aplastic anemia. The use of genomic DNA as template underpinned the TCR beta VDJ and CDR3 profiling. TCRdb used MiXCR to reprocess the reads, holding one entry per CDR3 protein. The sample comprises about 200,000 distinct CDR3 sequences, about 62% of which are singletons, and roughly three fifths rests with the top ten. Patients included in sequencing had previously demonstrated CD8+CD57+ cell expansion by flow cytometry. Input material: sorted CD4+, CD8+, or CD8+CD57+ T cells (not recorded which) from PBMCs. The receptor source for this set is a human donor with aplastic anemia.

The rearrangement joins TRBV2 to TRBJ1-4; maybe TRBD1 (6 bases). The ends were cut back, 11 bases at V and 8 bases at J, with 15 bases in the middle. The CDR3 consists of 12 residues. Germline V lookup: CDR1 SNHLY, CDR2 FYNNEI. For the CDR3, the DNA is TGTGCCGGGGGGGACACGTGGGAAAAACTGTTTTTT. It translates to CAGGDTWEKLFF.

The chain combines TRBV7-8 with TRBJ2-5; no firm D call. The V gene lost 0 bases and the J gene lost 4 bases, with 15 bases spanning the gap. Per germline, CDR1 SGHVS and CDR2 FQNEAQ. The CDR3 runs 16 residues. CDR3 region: CASSLARSGLGETQYF. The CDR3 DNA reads TGTGCCAGCAGCTTAGCGCGTAGTGGGCTGGGAGAGACCCAGTACTTC.

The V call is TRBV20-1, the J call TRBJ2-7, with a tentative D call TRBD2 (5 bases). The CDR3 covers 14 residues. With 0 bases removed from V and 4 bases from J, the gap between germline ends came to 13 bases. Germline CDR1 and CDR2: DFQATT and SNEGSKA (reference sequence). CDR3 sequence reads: CSAREAVRMYEQYF. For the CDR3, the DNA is TGCAGTGCTAGAGAAGCGGTACGGATGTACGAGCAGTACTTC.

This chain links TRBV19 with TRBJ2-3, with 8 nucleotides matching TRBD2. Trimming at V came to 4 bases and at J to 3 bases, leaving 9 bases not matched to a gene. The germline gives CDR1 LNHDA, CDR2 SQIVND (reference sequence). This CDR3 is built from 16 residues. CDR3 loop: CASSKVGGGRTDTQYF. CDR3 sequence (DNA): TGTGCCAGTAGTAAGGTGGGGGGCGGGAGGACAGATACGCAGTATTTT.

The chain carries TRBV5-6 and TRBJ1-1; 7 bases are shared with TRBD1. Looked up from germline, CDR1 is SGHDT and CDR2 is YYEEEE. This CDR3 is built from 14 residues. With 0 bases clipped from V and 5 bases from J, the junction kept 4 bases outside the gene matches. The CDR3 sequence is CASSLVGQLTEAFF. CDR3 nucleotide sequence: TGTGCCAGCAGCTTGGTGGGACAGTTAACTGAAGCTTTCTTT.

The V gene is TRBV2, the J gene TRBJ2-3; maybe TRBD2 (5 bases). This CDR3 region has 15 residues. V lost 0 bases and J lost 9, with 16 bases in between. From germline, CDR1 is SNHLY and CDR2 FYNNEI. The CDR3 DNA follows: TGTGCCAGCAGTGAAGCCATACTAGGGCATGGGACGCAGTATTTT. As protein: CASSEAILGHGTQYF.

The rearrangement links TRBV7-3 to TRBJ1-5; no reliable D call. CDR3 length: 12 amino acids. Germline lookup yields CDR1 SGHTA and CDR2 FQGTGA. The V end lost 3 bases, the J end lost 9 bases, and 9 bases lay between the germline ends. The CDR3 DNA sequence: TGTGCCAGCAGCTTGGGTCGGGGGCCCCAGCATTTT. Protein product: CASSLGRGPQHF.

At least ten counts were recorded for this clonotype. The CDR3 DNA reads as TGTGCCAGCAGCGAAAGGACAGTGGGCGAGCAGTACTTC. Its protein product is CASSERTVGEQYF. The chain uses TRBV5-8 and TRBJ2-7, with D possibly TRBD1 on 6 matching bases. V was clipped by 4 bases and J by 6 bases, with 14 bases between them. Germline V gene lookup returns CDR1 SGHTS and CDR2 YDEGEE. CDR3 length: 13 amino acids.

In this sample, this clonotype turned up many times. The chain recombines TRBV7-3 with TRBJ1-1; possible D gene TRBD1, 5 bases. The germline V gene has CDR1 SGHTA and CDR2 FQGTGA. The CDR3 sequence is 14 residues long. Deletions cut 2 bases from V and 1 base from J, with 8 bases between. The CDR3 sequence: CASSLHQGNTEAFF. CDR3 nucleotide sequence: TGTGCCAGCAGCTTACACCAGGGGAACACTGAAGCTTTCTTT.

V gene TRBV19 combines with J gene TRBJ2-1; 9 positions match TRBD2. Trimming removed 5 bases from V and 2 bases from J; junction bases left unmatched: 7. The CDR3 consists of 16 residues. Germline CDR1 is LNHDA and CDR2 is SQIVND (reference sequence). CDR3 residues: CASSFAGGPTYNEQFF. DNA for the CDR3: TGTGCCAGTAGTTTCGCGGGGGGGCCAACCTACAATGAGCAGTTCTTC.

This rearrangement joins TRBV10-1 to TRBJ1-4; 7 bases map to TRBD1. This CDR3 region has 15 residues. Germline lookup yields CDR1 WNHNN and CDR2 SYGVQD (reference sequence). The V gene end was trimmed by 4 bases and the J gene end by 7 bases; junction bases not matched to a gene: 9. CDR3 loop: CASSVRQGKCEKLFF. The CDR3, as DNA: TGCGCCAGCAGTGTACGACAGGGAAAGTGTGAAAAACTGTTTTTT.

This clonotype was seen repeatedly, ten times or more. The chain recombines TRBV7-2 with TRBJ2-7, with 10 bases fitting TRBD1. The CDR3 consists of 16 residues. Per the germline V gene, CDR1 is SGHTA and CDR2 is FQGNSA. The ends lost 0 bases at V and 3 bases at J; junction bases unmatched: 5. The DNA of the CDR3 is TGTGCCAGCAGCTTAGCGCCCGGACAGGGGGGCTACGAGCAGTACTTC. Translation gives CASSLAPGQGGYEQYF.